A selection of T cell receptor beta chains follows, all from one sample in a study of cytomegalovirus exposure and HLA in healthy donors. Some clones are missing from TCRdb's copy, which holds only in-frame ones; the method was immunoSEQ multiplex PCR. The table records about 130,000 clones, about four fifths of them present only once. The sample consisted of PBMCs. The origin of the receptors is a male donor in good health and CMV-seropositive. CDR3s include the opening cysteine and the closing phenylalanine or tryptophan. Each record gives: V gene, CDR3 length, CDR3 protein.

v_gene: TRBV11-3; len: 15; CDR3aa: CASSSGLAAEGEQYF
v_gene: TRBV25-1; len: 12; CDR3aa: CASSPDDRALHF
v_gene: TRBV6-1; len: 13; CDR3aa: CASSDQGTYEQYF
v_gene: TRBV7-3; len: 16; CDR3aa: CASSSPGTGVRDGYTF
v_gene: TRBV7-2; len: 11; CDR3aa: CASSPQETQYF
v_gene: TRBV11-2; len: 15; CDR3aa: CASSLLAGGTDTQYF
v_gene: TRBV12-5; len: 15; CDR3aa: CASGHGGQGSDTQYF
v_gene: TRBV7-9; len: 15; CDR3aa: CASSHGQGAPDTQYF
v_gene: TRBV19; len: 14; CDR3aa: CASSTDRVGKKLFF
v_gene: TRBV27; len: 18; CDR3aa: CASSLEDRRGEHTGELFF
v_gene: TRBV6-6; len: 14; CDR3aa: CASRAGQRDQPQHF
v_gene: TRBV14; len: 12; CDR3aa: CASSPSGGEQYF
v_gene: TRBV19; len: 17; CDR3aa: CASSPTGGTRLVMTQYF
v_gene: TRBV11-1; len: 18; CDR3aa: CASSLRVGGSASVNEQFF
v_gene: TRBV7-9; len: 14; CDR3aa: CASSLGRGTGELFF
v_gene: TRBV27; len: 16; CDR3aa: CASSLTSGRWDYEQYF
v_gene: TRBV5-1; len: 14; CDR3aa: CASSWTSGRETQYF
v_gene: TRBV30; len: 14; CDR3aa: CAWSSGMANSPLHF
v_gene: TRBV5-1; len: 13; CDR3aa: CASSLAPGNEQFF
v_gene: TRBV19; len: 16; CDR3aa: CASSDPGQATNEKLFF
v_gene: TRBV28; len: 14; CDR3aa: CASSSGERYNEQFF
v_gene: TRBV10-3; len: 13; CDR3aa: CAVTGNPQETQYF
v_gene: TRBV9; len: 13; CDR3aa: CASSLYTTDTQYF
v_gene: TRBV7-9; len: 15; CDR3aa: CASSATSGGQETQYF
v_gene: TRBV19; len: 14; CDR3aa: CASTIGWANTEAFF
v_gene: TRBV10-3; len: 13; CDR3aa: CAAAWEAGYEQFF
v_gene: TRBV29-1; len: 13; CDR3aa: CSVPGQEAYEQYF
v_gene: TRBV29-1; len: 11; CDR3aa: CSALADNTQYF
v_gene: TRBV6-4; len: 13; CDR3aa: CASSEEMNTEAFF